This TCR beta chain is from a study of human T cells and chemical hapten exposure. Germline CDR1 SEHNR, CDR2 FQNEAQ (reference sequence). The CDR3 contains 14 residues. V dropped 5 bases and J dropped 3; count of bases not matched to a gene: 5. The time point was: patch test 1, 2 weeks after DPC sensitization. Regarding treatment: therapeutic diphenylcyclopropenone sensitization with weekly scalp DPC. This clonotype turned up a few times. Library construction involved attaching unique molecular identifiers to individual cDNA molecules, which allowed quantitative, reproducible TCR counting. Each CDR3 protein is one row after TCRdb ran MiXCR on the RACE reads. Of approximately 110,000 distinct CDR3 sequences in the sample, approximately 10% were seen once.

Sequencing used whole blood, obtained in connection with sensitization to the hapten diphenylcyclopropenone (DPC). J is TRBJ1-1 and V is TRBV7-9, with 8 bases lining up with TRBD1. This receptor was taken from a woman aged 40-49 years with alopecia areata. Some clones in this sample may be carry-over from other donors' samples. CDR3 DNA: TGTGCCAGCAGCGCGCAGGGGGCGCACACTGAAGCTTTCTTT. It is translated as CASSAQGAHTEAFF.